These 16 T cell receptor beta chains came from one sample sequenced in a study of hypomethylating agent response in myelodysplastic syndrome. Libraries were prepared by immunoSEQ multiplex PCR; TCRdb keeps only in-frame clonotypes and omits some of them. The sample comprises thousands of clones, around nine tenths of which are singletons, and about 10% rests with the top ten. This material consisted of bone marrow, taken before or after starting hypomethylating agent treatment for myelodysplastic syndrome (not recorded which). The receptors here all came from a human donor with myelodysplastic syndrome.

The genes are TRBV6-5 and TRBJ2-5; D is undetermined. Trimming stripped 5 bases from V and 2 bases from J, with 15 bases between. Looked up from germline, CDR1 is MNHEY and CDR2 is SVGAGI. The CDR3 runs 15 residues. The CDR3 DNA is TGTGCCAGCAGTGGTCCGCACCCGAAGCAAGAGACCCAGTACTTC. Residues: CASSGPHPKQETQYF.

The chain links TRBV7-3 to TRBJ2-1; TRBD2 aligns across 8 bases. V dropped 3 bases and J dropped 0; count of bases not matched to a gene: 10. Germline assignment: CDR1 SGHTA and CDR2 FQGTGA. The length of the CDR3 is 18 residues. The CDR3 loop reads CASSLGGVAGGSYNEQFF. CDR3 nucleotide sequence: TGTGCCAGCAGCTTGGGCGGGGTCGCGGGGGGCTCCTACAATGAGCAGTTCTTC.

The rearrangement joins TRBV9 to TRBJ2-2, with TRBD2 matching over 13 bases. The germline V gene encodes CDR1 SGDLS and CDR2 YYNGEE. The CDR3 consists of 17 residues. V shed 4 bases and J 3 bases; nucleotides not matched to a gene: 6. Written as DNA, the CDR3 is TGTGCCAGCAGCTCTGGACTAGCGGGGGCCTACACCGGGGAGCTGTTTTTT. Its translation is CASSSGLAGAYTGELFF. Supplemented by reference TRBV9 and TRBJ2-2, the full variable domain reads DSGVTQTPKHLITATGQRVTLRCSPRSGDLSVYWYQQSLDQGLQFLIQYYNGEERAKGNILERFSAQQFPDLHSELNLSSLELGDSALYFCASSSGLAGAYTGELFFGEGSRLTVL.

The chain couples TRBV6-1 to TRBJ1-2, with TRBD1 identical over 8 bases. This CDR3 is 14 amino acids long. Germline loops: CDR1 MNHNS, CDR2 SASEGT. V was pared by 5 bases and J by 2 bases, with 4 bases of the junction left unmatched. The CDR3 loop reads CASSRQGSNYGYTF. The CDR3 nucleotides are TGTGCCAGCAGTAGACAGGGGTCGAACTATGGCTACACCTTC.

The gene calls are TRBV7-9 and TRBJ1-5, with D uncertain. The CDR3 runs 19 residues. The V end was cut by 8 bases, the J end by 0 bases, with 26 bases between. Germline CDR1 reads SEHNR; CDR2 reads FQNEAQ (reference sequence). CDR3 DNA sequence: TGTGCCAGCCTGGGCTGGCCTCTTTTGCCCGAATATAGCAATCAGCCCCAGCATTTT. It yields the protein CASLGWPLLPEYSNQPQHF.

The V and J genes are TRBV5-1 and TRBJ1-1, with unresolved D. The CDR3 is made up of 13 amino acids. Trimming took 4 bases from V and 5 from J, leaving 12 bases between them. The germline V gene has CDR1 SGHRS and CDR2 YFSETQ. CDR3 DNA: TGCGCCAGCAGCCGAGTTGGGGAAACTGAAGCTTTCTTT. It translates to CASSRVGETEAFF. Together with reference TRBV5-1 and TRBJ1-1, the CDR3 gives the full variable domain: KAGVTQTPRYLIKTRGQQVTLSCSPISGHRSVSWYQQTPGQGLQFLFEYFSETQRNKGNFPGRFSGRQFSNSRSEMNVSTLELGDSALYLCASSRVGETEAFFGQGTRLTVV.

The CDR3 sequence: CASSLNRGEKLFF. The CDR3, as DNA: TGTGCCAGCAGCTTAAACAGGGGAGAAAAACTGTTTTTT. The chain has TRBV11-1 and TRBJ1-4; 7 nucleotides agree with TRBD1. Trimming took 2 bases from V and 8 from J; bases not matched to a gene: 2. The germline V gene has CDR1 SGHAT and CDR2 FQDESV (reference sequence). The CDR3 has 13 amino acids.

The gene calls are TRBV10-2 and TRBJ2-7; D is undetermined. V was trimmed by 6 bases and J by 0 bases, leaving 3 bases between them. Germline V lookup: CDR1 WSHSY, CDR2 SAAADI. This CDR3 is 11 amino acids long. This CDR3 is CASRDSYEQYV. CDR3 nucleotide sequence: TGCGCCAGCAGGGACTCCTACGAGCAGTACGTC.

The rearrangement links TRBV7-6 to TRBJ2-5, with unresolved D. Germline V gene lookup returns CDR1 SGHVS and CDR2 FNYEAQ. The CDR3 covers 14 residues. V was shortened by 2 bases and J by 5 bases, with 12 bases between the two germline ends. DNA for the CDR3: TGTGCCAGCAGCTTATCCTCGAATAGCGAGACCCAGTACTTC. Its translation is CASSLSSNSETQYF.

The gene calls are TRBV7-7 and TRBJ2-2; TRBD1 agrees at 9 bases. V shed 4 bases, J shed 3 bases, and the junction held 3 bases outside the gene matches. Germline assignment: CDR1 SSHAT and CDR2 FNYEAQ (reference sequence). The CDR3 consists of 15 residues. The DNA of the CDR3 is TGTGCCAGCAGCTCGGGACAGGGAGACACCGGGGAGCTGTTTTTT. Translation: CASSSGQGDTGELFF.

The J gene is TRBJ2-7, the V gene TRBV2, with TRBD2 matching over 13 bases. J was trimmed by 4 bases and V by 4 bases; bases with no gene match: 1. The CDR3 has 14 amino acids. CDR1 and CDR2 (germline): SNHLY, FYNNEI. For the CDR3, the DNA is TGTGCCAGCAGTGTACTAGCGGGAGGGTACGAGCAGTACTTC. Translated, it gives CASSVLAGGYEQYF.

The genes are TRBV28 and TRBJ1-2; TRBD1 matches 7 bases. Germline CDR1 reads MDHEN; CDR2 reads SYDVKM. The V and J ends lost 4 bases and 3 bases, in that order; junction bases with no gene match: 8. CDR3 length: 15 amino acids. The CDR3 loop is CASSSYRGPHYGYTF. The CDR3 coding sequence is TGTGCCAGCAGTTCCTACAGGGGTCCACACTATGGCTACACCTTC.

V and J are TRBV15 and TRBJ1-2, with 8 bases lining up with TRBD1. Germline V gene sequence: CDR1 LNHNV, CDR2 YYDKDF (reference sequence). The ends lost 5 bases at V and 4 bases at J; junction bases unmatched: 6. The CDR3 is 14 amino acids. The chain's CDR3 is CATSLGTGIYGYTF. CDR3 coding DNA: TGTGCCACCAGCCTGGGGACAGGCATCTATGGCTACACCTTC.

This chain uses TRBV28 with TRBJ2-4; maybe TRBD2 (5 bases). Per germline, CDR1 MDHEN and CDR2 SYDVKM. The V gene lost 6 bases and the J gene lost 0 bases, with 12 bases spanning the gap. This CDR3 is 15 amino acids long. CDR3 in DNA: TGTGCCAGCAGGGCTAGAGGGCTAGCCAAAAACATTCAGTACTTC. Protein: CASRARGLAKNIQYF. The complete variable domain, with remaining parts taken from reference TRBV28 and TRBJ2-4, reads DVKVTQSSRYLVKRTGEKVFLECVQDMDHENMFWYRQDPGLGLRLIYFSYDVKMKEKGDIPEGYSVSREKKERFSLILESASTNQTSMYLCASRARGLAKNIQYFGAGTRLSVL.

This rearrangement joins TRBV5-4 to TRBJ1-2; D might be TRBD1 (5 bases). V was cut by 4 bases and J by 2 bases, with 18 bases left in between. There are 16 residues in the CDR3. Looked up from germline, CDR1 is SGHNT and CDR2 is YYREEE (reference sequence). The CDR3 DNA follows: TGTGCCAGCAGCACGTCTCTGGGTCAGGGAAACTATGGCTACACCTTC. Translated: CASSTSLGQGNYGYTF.

The rearrangement links TRBV2 to TRBJ1-5; no reliable D call. The V end lost 2 bases, the J end lost 4 bases, and 12 bases lay between the germline ends. From germline, CDR1 is SNHLY and CDR2 FYNNEI. This CDR3 has 15 amino acids. Here the CDR3 reads CASSEYQQTNQPQHF. CDR3 in DNA: TGTGCCAGCAGTGAATACCAACAGACGAATCAGCCCCAGCATTTT. The full variable domain, completed using reference TRBV2 and TRBJ1-5, is EPEVTQTPSHQVTQMGQEVILRCVPISNHLYFYWYRQILGQKVEFLVSFYNNEISEKSEIFDDQFSVERPDGSNFTLKIRSTKLEDSAMYFCASSEYQQTNQPQHFGDGTRLSIL.